The clone carrying this TCR beta chain appeared a few times. This sample is drawn from a study of early T cells in non-severe SARS-CoV-2 infection. V was clipped by 3 bases and J by 1 base, with 10 bases between them. CDR3 size: 14 residues. CDR1 is SEHNR, CDR2 FQNEAQ, per germline (reference sequence). Using its own MiXCR run on the 5' RACE reads, TCRdb lists one record per CDR3 protein. The sample contains about 100,000 distinct CDR3 sequences, around 14% of which appear only once. The sample taken for sequencing was whole blood. This TCR came from an adult who was a healthcare worker with PCR-confirmed SARS-CoV-2 infection or an uninfected control (not recorded which). This sequence joins TRBV7-9 and TRBJ2-7; no firm D call. The CDR3 DNA follows: TGTGCCAGCAGCTTGCTGGACCTATCCTACGAGCAGTACTTC. As protein: CASSLLDLSYEQYF.